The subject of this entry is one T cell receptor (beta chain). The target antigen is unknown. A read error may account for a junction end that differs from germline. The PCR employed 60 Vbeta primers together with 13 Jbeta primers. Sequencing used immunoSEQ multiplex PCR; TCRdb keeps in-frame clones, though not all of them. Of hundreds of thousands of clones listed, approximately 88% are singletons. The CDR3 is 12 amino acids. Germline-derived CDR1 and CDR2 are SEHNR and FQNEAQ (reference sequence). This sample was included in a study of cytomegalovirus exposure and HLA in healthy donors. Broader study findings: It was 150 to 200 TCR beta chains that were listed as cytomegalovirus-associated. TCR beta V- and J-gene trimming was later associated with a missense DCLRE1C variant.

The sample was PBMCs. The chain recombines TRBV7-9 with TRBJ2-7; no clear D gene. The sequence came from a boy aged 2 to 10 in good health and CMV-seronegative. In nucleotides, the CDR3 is TGTTCCAGCAGCTTAGTTTACTACGAGCAGTACTTC. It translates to CSSSLVYYEQYF.